These 23 T cell receptor beta chains were sequenced from one sample in a study of blood T cell repertoires in COVID-19. Sequenced by immunoSEQ multiplex PCR; TCRdb stores in-frame clones only, minus some. Seen here are fewer than 350,000 clones, more than 75% observed once, and the top ten hold roughly 2.1%. The source material was PBMCs or T cells enriched from blood (not recorded which). Every receptor here comes from a woman aged 40 to 50 with acute COVID-19.

This clone has only one observation. The chain couples TRBV7-9 to TRBJ2-7; tentatively, D is TRBD2 (6 bases). This CDR3 has 18 amino acids. Between the trimmed V and J ends, which lost 1 base and 2 bases, there was a span of 21 bases. Germline V CDR1 and CDR2: SEHNR, FQNEAQ (reference sequence). As DNA, the CDR3 is TGTGCCAGCAGCTTAGATCTCGTATGGGGGGATCCTGCCTACGAGCAGTACTTC. Encoded protein: CASSLDLVWGDPAYEQYF.

This sequence joins TRBV11-2 and TRBJ1-4; no reliable D call. In germline, CDR1 is SGHAT, CDR2 FQNNGV. The germline V and J ends were trimmed by 8 bases and 8 bases, with 9 bases remaining between them. The CDR3 is 11 residues long. DNA for the CDR3: TGTGCCAGCCGCGCCGGGGAAAAACTGTTTTTT. Its protein is CASRAGEKLFF.

The gene calls are TRBV5-6 and TRBJ1-2, with TRBD1 matching over 7 bases. The CDR3 extends over 16 amino acids. With 4 bases clipped from V and 7 bases from J, the junction kept 16 bases outside the gene matches. The V gene's germline CDR1 is SGHDT and CDR2 YYEEEE. CDR3 DNA: TGTGCCAGCAGCCCCGAAACGGGGACAGCTCAACGTGGCTACACCTTC. Translation gives CASSPETGTAQRGYTF.

The chain combines TRBV25-1 with TRBJ1-6; 7 nucleotides match TRBD1. V shed 6 bases, J shed 4 bases, and the junction held 6 bases outside the gene matches. This CDR3 is built from 15 residues. CDR1 and CDR2 from the germline V gene are MGHDK and SYGVNS. In nucleotides, the CDR3 is TGTGCCAGCAGGGGGACAGCTCGTTATAATTCACCCCTCCACTTT. This sequence encodes CASRGTARYNSPLHF.

This chain links TRBV5-6 with TRBJ1-1, with 7 bases fitting TRBD1. V shed 0 bases, J shed 7 bases, and the junction held 3 bases outside the gene matches. CDR1 and CDR2 (germline): SGHDT, YYEEEE. CDR3 length equals 13 residues. The CDR3 bases are TGTGCCAGCAGCTTGGCGTCAGGGGGTGAAGCTTTCTTT. As protein: CASSLASGGEAFF.

J is TRBJ2-7 and V is TRBV3-1 (or the pseudogene TRBV3-2); 7 bases map to TRBD1. V lost 0 bases, J lost 6 bases, and 11 bases stayed unmatched. From germline, CDR1 is LGHDT and CDR2 YNNKEL (reference sequence). CDR3 length: 16 residues. In nucleotides, the CDR3 is TGTGCCAGCAGCCAAGACTTAACAGGGGTACGTGCCGAGCAGTACTTC. Amino acids: CASSQDLTGVRAEQYF.

This CDR3 is CASSDRQGWGSSEKLFF. CDR3 nucleotide sequence: TGTGCCAGCAGCGACCGACAGGGGTGGGGATCGAGTGAAAAACTGTTTTTT. J is TRBJ1-4 and V is TRBV7-8; 8 bases are a match to TRBD1. Germline assignment: CDR1 SGHVS and CDR2 FQNEAQ. The CDR3 extends over 17 amino acids. The junction had 15 bases not matched to a gene; V was cut back by 5 bases and J by 7 bases.

This chain connects TRBV5-8 to TRBJ1-5; D might be TRBD1 (6 bases). CDR1 and CDR2 from the germline V gene are SGHTS and YDEGEE. The germline V and J ends were trimmed by 0 bases and 7 bases, with 14 bases remaining between them. CDR3 length: 15 residues. The CDR3 region is CASSLARGGEQPQHF. As DNA, the CDR3 is TGTGCCAGCAGCTTGGCCAGAGGGGGAGAGCAGCCCCAGCATTTT.

This clone was recorded only once. The genes are TRBV28 and TRBJ1-4, with a tentative D call TRBD1 (5 bases). The CDR3 totals 16 residues. Germline V gives CDR1 MDHEN, CDR2 SYDVKM. V lost 3 bases and J lost 3, with 14 bases in between. The CDR3 spells CASSLGLTVSNEKLFF. CDR3 in DNA: TGTGCCAGCAGTTTGGGGCTGACAGTCTCTAATGAAAAACTGTTTTTT.

V gene TRBV5-4 combines with J gene TRBJ1-1; the D is unclear. Trimming stripped 1 base from V and 1 base from J, with 5 bases between. CDR1 and CDR2 from the germline V gene are SGHNT and YYREEE (reference sequence). CDR3 length: 13 amino acids. The CDR3 is CASSLNRNTEAFF. Written as DNA, the CDR3 is TGTGCCAGCAGCTTGAACAGGAACACTGAAGCTTTCTTT.

This sequence joins TRBV19 and TRBJ2-7; D uncertain. This CDR3 is built from 13 residues. The germline V gene encodes CDR1 LNHDA and CDR2 SQIVND (reference sequence). V shed 4 bases and J shed 3 bases, with 10 bases lying between them. The CDR3 sequence: CASSTGHYYEQYF. DNA for the CDR3: TGTGCCAGTAGTACCGGCCACTACTACGAGCAGTACTTC. The full variable domain, rest sourced from reference TRBV19 and TRBJ2-7, is DGGITQSPKYLFRKEGQNVTLSCEQNLNHDAMYWYRQDPGQGLRLIYYSQIVNDFQKGDIAEGYSVSREKKESFPLTVTSAQKNPTAFYLCASSTGHYYEQYFGPGTRLTVT.

Only one count was recorded for this clone. The chain joins TRBV19 to TRBJ1-1; no clear D. CDR3 length equals 12 residues. Germline V CDR1 and CDR2: LNHDA, SQIVND (reference sequence). Trimming cost V 10 bases and J 3 bases, with 12 bases left between them. This chain's CDR3 is CATTRWDTEAFF. CDR3 bases: TGTGCCACCACGAGGTGGGACACTGAAGCTTTCTTT.

The J gene is TRBJ1-5, the V gene TRBV7-2; 8 bases are shared with TRBD1. V lost 4 bases to trimming and J lost 5 bases; unmatched junction nucleotides: 19. This CDR3 region has 19 residues. Germline CDR1 and CDR2: SGHTA and FQGNSA. CDR3 nucleotide sequence: TGTGCCAGCAGCTCCTCCTACCGGACAGGGAGGAGTAGGGATCAGCCCCAGCATTTT. Translated: CASSSSYRTGRSRDQPQHF.

The V and J genes are TRBV7-6 and TRBJ1-3; no definite D call. The length of the CDR3 is 15 residues. V gave up 1 base and J gave up 8 bases, with 15 bases separating them. Germline V CDR1 and CDR2: SGHVS, FNYEAQ. Here the CDR3 reads CASSLDGSPGHTIYF. Here the CDR3 DNA reads TGTGCCAGCAGCTTAGACGGGTCACCCGGCCACACCATATATTTT. Full variable domain (remainder filled in from reference TRBV7-6 and TRBJ1-3): GAGVSQSPRYKVTKRGQDVALRCDPISGHVSLYWYRQALGQGPEFLTYFNYEAQQDKSGLPNDRFSAERPEGSISTLTIQRTEQRDSAMYRCASSLDGSPGHTIYFGEGSWLTVV.

This rearrangement joins TRBV7-6 to TRBJ2-3; D is unresolved. CDR1 is SGHVS and CDR2 is FNYEAQ in the germline V gene. V was trimmed by 1 base and J by 3 bases, leaving 11 bases between them. This CDR3 has 15 amino acids. Here the CDR3 reads CASSLDRSITDTQYF. CDR3 bases: TGTGCCAGCAGCTTAGACAGATCTATAACAGATACGCAGTATTTT.

The J gene is TRBJ1-6, the V gene TRBV4-1, with TRBD1 as a possible D gene (6 bases). Germline V gene lookup returns CDR1 MGHRA and CDR2 YSYEKL. The length of the CDR3 is 17 residues. Trimming removed 1 base at V and 2 bases at J, with 12 bases between. The CDR3 loop is CASSQGAGAAYNSPLHF. The CDR3 DNA follows: TGCGCCAGCAGCCAAGGAGCGGGGGCAGCCTATAATTCACCCCTCCACTTT.

The V call is TRBV30, the J call TRBJ1-4; the match to TRBD1 covers 7 bases. With 1 base clipped from V and 2 bases from J, the junction kept 7 bases outside the gene matches. There are 16 residues in the CDR3. Germline V gene data show CDR1 as GTSNPN and CDR2 as SVGIG (reference sequence). The CDR3 sequence: CAWSGSTGSTNEKLFF. CDR3 DNA sequence: TGTGCCTGGAGTGGGTCGACAGGGAGCACTAATGAAAAACTGTTTTTT.

V gene TRBV5-1 combines with J gene TRBJ2-5; D might be TRBD2 (5 bases). The CDR3 spans 13 residues. The germline CDR1 and CDR2 sequences are SGHRS and YFSETQ. V was shortened by 4 bases and J by 5 bases, with 12 bases between the two germline ends. CDR3 bases: TGCGCCAGCAGCACCACACTAGGGGAGACCCAGTACTTC. Amino acid sequence: CASSTTLGETQYF.

The J gene is TRBJ2-2, the V gene TRBV28, with TRBD2 matching over 7 bases. Unmatched junction bases numbered 8, after V lost 2 bases and J lost 5 bases. The germline CDR1 and CDR2 sequences are MDHEN and SYDVKM. This CDR3 has 16 residues. CDR3 in DNA: TGTGCCAGCAGTTTAAGAAGGCTAGCGGTGACCGGGGAGCTGTTTTTT. Translated: CASSLRRLAVTGELFF.

The genes are TRBV9 and TRBJ1-2, with unresolved D. Germline CDR1 is SGDLS and CDR2 is YYNGEE. V was pared by 7 bases and J by 5 bases, with 9 bases between. This CDR3 region has 11 residues. CDR3 in amino acids: CASERAYGYTF. The CDR3 DNA reads as TGTGCCAGCGAGAGGGCATATGGCTACACCTTC.

The chain carries TRBV18 and TRBJ1-5; weak D call: TRBD1 (6 bases). Germline V gene data show CDR1 as KGHSH and CDR2 as LQKENI. Trimming left V 3 bases short and J 5 bases short, with 11 bases between. CDR3 length: 14 residues. CDR3 sequence: CASSPGQGYQPQHF. CDR3 bases: TGTGCCAGCTCACCGGGCCAGGGGTATCAGCCCCAGCATTTT.

The rearrangement joins TRBV10-3 to TRBJ1-1; 8 bases are shared with TRBD1. CDR3 size: 16 residues. CDR1 ENHRY and CDR2 SYGVKD come from the germline V gene. The V gene end was trimmed by 0 bases and the J gene end by 5 bases; junction bases not matched to a gene: 8. The CDR3: CAISESIRTGRTEAFF. CDR3 coding DNA: TGTGCCATCAGTGAGTCGATCCGGACAGGGAGGACTGAAGCTTTCTTT.

The gene calls are TRBV7-8 and TRBJ2-1, with a weak D call TRBD1 (5 bases). Between the trimmed V and J ends, which lost 7 bases and 0 bases, there was a span of 10 bases. Germline V gene data show CDR1 as SGHVS and CDR2 as FQNEAQ. The CDR3 loop spans 14 amino acids. The CDR3 reads CASISRDSYNEQFF. The DNA for the CDR3 is TGTGCCAGCATCAGCAGGGACTCCTACAATGAGCAGTTCTTC.